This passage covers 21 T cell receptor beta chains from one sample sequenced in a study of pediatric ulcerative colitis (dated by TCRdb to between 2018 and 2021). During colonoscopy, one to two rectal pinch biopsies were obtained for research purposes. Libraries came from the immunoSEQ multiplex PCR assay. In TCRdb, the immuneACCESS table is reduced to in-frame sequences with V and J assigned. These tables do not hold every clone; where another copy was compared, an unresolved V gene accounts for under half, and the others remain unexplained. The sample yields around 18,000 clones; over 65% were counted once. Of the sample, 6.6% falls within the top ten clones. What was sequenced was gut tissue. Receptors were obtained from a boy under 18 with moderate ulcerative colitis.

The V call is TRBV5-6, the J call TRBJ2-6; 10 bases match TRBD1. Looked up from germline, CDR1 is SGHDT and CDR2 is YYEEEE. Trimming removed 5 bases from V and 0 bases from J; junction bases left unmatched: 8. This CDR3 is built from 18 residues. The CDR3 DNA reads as TGTGCCAGCAGTCTCCCGGGACAGGGGTTCTCTGGGGCCAACGTCCTGACTTTC. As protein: CASSLPGQGFSGANVLTF.

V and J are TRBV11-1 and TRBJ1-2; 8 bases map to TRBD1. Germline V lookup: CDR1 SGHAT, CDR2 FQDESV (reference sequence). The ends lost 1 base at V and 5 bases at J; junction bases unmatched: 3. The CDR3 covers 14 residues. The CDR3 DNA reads TGTGCCAGCAGCTTAGGGACAGGGAAATATGGCTACACCTTC. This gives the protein CASSLGTGKYGYTF.

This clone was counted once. For the CDR3, the DNA is TGCGCCAGCAGCCAAGAGCCGGGCTCCAGCCTTGGGTACTTC. Translating gives CASSQEPGSSLGYF. This sequence joins TRBV4-1 and TRBJ2-7; D remains ambiguous. Germline V gene lookup returns CDR1 MGHRA and CDR2 YSYEKL. V lost 0 bases and J lost 12, with 18 bases in between. The CDR3 length is 14 residues.

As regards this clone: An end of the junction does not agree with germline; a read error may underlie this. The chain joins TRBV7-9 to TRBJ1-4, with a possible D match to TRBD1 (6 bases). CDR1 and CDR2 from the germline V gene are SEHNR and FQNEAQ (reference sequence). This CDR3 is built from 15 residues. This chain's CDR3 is CASSVTGRSNEKLFF. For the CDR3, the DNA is TGTGCCAGCAGCGTAACAGGGCGATCTAACGAAAAACTGTTTTTT.

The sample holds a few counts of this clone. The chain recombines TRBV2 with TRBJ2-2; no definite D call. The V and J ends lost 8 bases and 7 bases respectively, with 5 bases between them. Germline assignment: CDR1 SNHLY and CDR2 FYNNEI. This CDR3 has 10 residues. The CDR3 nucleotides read TGTGCCAGCGCCGGCGGGGAGCTGTTTTTT. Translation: CASAGGELFF.

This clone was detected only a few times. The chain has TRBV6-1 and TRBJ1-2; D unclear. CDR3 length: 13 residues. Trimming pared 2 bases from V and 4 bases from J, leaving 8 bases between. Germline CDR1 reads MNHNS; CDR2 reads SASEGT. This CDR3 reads CASSENPTYGYTF. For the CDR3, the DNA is TGTGCCAGCAGTGAAAACCCCACCTATGGCTACACCTTC.

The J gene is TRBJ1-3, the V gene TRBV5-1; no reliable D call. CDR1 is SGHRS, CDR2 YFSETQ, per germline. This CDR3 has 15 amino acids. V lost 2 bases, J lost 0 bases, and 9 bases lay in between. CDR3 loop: CASSLMGISGNTIYF. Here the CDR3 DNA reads TGCGCCAGCAGCTTAATGGGTATCTCTGGAAACACCATATATTTT.

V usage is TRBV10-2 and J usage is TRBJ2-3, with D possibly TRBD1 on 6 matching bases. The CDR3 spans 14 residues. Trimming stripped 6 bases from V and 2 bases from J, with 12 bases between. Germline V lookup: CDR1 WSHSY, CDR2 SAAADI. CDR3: CASRHRVHTDTQYF. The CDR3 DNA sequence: TGCGCCAGCAGGCACAGGGTCCACACAGATACGCAGTATTTT.

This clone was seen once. The CDR3 here is CASSPDSLNEQYF. The CDR3 nucleotides are TGCGCCAGCAGCCCGGACAGTCTGAACGAGCAGTACTTC. This chain uses TRBV4-1 with TRBJ2-7, with a possible D match to TRBD1 (6 bases). Germline-derived CDR1 and CDR2 are MGHRA and YSYEKL. V lost 4 bases to trimming and J lost 5 bases, with 12 bases between them. The CDR3 consists of 13 residues.

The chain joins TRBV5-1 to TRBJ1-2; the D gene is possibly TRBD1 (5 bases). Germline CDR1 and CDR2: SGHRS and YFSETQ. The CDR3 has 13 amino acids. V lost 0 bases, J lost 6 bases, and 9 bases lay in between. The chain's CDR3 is CASSLADRDGYTF. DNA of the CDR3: TGCGCCAGCAGCTTGGCCGACAGAGATGGCTACACCTTC.

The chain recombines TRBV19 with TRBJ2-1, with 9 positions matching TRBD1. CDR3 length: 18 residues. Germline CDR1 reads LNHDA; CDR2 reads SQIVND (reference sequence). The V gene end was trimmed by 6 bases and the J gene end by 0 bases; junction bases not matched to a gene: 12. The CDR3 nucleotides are TGTGCCAGTAGAAACAGGGGGCAGGGGGTCCGCTCCTACAATGAGCAGTTCTTC. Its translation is CASRNRGQGVRSYNEQFF.

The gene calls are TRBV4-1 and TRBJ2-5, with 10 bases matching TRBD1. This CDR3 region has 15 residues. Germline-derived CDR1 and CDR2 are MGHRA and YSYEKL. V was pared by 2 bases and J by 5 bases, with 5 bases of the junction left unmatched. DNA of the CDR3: TGCGCCAGCAGCCAATTGACAGGGGGCTTGGAGACCCAGTACTTC. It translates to CASSQLTGGLETQYF.

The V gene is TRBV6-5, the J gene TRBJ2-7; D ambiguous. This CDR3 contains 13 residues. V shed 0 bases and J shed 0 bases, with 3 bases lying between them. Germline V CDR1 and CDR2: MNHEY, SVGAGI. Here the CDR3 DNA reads TGTGCCAGCAGTTACTCTAGCTCCTACGAGCAGTACTTC. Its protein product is CASSYSSSYEQYF.

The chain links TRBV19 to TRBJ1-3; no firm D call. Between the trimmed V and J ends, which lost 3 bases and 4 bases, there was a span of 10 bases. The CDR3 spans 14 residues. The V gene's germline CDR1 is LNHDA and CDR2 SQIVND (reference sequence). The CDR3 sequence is CASSIRVGGNTIYF. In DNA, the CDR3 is TGTGCCAGTAGTATCCGGGTTGGGGGAAACACCATATATTTT.

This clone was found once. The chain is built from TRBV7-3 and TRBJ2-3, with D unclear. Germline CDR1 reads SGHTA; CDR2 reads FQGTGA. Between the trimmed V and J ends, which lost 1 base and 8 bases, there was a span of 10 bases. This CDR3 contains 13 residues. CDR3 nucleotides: TGTGCCAGCAGCTTAATAGGTAGCAGTACGCAGTATTTT. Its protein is CASSLIGSSTQYF.

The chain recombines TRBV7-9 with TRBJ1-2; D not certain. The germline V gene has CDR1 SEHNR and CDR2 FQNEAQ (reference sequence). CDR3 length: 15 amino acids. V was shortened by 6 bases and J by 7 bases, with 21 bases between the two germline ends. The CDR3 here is CASRASSSRGIGYTF. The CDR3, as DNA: TGTGCCAGCAGGGCAAGTTCGAGTCGAGGAATTGGCTACACCTTC.

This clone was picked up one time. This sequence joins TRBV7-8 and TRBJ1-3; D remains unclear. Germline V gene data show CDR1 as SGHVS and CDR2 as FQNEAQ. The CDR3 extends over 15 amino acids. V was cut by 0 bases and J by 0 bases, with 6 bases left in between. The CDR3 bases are TGTGCCAGCAGCTTAGCGAGTAACTCTGGAAACACCATATATTTT. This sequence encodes CASSLASNSGNTIYF. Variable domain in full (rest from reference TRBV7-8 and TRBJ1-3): GAGVSQSPRYKVAKRGQDVALRCDPISGHVSLFWYQQALGQGPEFLTYFQNEAQLDKSGLPSDRFFAERPEGSVSTLKIQRTQQEDSAVYLCASSLASNSGNTIYFGEGSWLTVV.

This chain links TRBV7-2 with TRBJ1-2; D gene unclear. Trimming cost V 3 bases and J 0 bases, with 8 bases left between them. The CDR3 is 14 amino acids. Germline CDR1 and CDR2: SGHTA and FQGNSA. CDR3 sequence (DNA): TGTGCCAGCAGCTTGACACTTTCTAACTATGGCTACACCTTC. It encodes CASSLTLSNYGYTF.

In DNA form, the CDR3 reads TGTGCCAGCAGCCCCAGCAGCGCGATCAATGAGCAGTTCTTC. This translates into CASSPSSAINEQFF. The chain uses TRBV7-8 and TRBJ2-1; D is unclear. The CDR3 contains 14 residues. Trimming stripped 5 bases from V and 6 bases from J, with 14 bases between. Germline CDR1 SGHVS, CDR2 FQNEAQ.

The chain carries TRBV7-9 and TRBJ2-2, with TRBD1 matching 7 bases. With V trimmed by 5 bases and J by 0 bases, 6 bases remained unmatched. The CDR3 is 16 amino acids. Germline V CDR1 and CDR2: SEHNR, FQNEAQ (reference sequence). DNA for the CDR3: TGTGCCAGCAGCAACCACAGGGGCACGAACACCGGGGAGCTGTTTTTT. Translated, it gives CASSNHRGTNTGELFF.

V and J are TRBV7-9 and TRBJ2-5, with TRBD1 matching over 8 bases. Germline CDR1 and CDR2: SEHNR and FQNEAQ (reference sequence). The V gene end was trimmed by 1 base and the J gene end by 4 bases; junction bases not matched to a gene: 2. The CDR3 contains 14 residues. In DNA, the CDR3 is TGTGCCAGCAGCTTAGGACAGGGGTCAGAGACCCAGTACTTC. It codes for CASSLGQGSETQYF. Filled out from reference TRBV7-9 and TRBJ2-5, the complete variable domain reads DTGVSQNPRHKITKRGQNVTFRCDPISEHNRLYWYRQTLGQGPEFLTYFQNEAQLEKSRLLSDRFSAERPKGSFSTLEIQRTEQGDSAMYLCASSLGQGSETQYFGPGTRLLVL.